This T cell receptor (beta chain) appears in the sequencing data of a study of identical twins. In its sample, this clonotype was seen many times. Looked up from germline, CDR1 is SQVTM and CDR2 is ANQGSEA. Trimming left V 6 bases short and J 0 bases short, with 22 bases between. This CDR3 spans 17 amino acids. TCRdb redid the calling of the 5' RACE reads with MiXCR, one entry per CDR3 protein. The data show some 560,000 distinct CDR3 sequences, with approximately 10% seen just once and around 3.1% held by the top ten. This same sample was also part of a study on yellow fever vaccine responses in identical twins.

The specimen sequenced was PBMCs. The rearrangement uses TRBV29-1 and TRBJ2-3, with TRBD2 as a possible D gene (6 bases). The clonotype comes from a woman aged 18-29 years in good health. CDR3 in DNA: TGCAGCGTCACTAGACCGGAGGGGTTGGTAAGCACAGATACGCAGTATTTT. It encodes CSVTRPEGLVSTDTQYF.